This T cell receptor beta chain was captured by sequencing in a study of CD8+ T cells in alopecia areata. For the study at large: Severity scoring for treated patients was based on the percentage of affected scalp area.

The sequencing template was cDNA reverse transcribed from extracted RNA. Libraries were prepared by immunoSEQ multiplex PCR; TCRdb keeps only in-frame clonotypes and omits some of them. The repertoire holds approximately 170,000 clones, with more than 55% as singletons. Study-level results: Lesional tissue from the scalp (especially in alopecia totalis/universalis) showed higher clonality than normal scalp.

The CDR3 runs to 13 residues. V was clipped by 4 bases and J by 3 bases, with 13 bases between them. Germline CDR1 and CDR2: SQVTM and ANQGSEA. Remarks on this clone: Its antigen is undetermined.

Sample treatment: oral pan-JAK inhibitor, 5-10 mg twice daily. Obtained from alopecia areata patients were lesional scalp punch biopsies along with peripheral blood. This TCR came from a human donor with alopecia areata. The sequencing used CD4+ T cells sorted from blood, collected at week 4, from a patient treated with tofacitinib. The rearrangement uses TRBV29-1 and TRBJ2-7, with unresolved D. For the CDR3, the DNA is TGCAGCGTTGCGCCCCGAATTAACTACGAGCAGTACTTC. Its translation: CSVAPRINYEQYF.